Each of the 21 T cell receptor beta chains below was sequenced from the same sample in a study of control samples from healthy donors and cancer patients. Sequencing used immunoSEQ multiplex PCR; TCRdb keeps in-frame clones, though not all of them. Of some 79,000 clones listed, 93% are singletons. The sequencing input was PBMCs. The origin of the receptors is a woman between 35 and 50 years old with lung cancer.

The chain carries TRBV19 and TRBJ1-1; a possible D gene is TRBD1 (6 bases). This CDR3 is 12 amino acids long. Germline V CDR1 and CDR2: LNHDA, SQIVND (reference sequence). V lost 4 bases to trimming and J lost 10 bases, with 13 bases between them. CDR3 DNA sequence: TGTGCCAGTAGTAAGCAGGGGAGAGGAGCTTTCTTT. It encodes CASSKQGRGAFF.

The chain employs TRBV6-2 or TRBV6-3 and TRBJ2-4; the D gene could be TRBD1 or TRBD2 (6 bases each). Germline CDR1 and CDR2: MNHEY and SVGEGT. The ends were cut back, 0 bases at V and 0 bases at J, with 18 bases in the middle. This CDR3 has 19 amino acids. The CDR3 reads CASSYSGEQGGLAKNIQYF. The CDR3 DNA reads TGTGCCAGCAGTTACTCCGGGGAACAGGGAGGCTTAGCCAAAAACATTCAGTACTTC.

The chain recombines TRBV29-1 with TRBJ1-1; D is possibly TRBD1 (6 bases). Germline V gives CDR1 SQVTM, CDR2 ANQGSEA. The germline V and J ends were trimmed by 4 bases and 1 base, with 19 bases remaining between them. This CDR3 contains 16 residues. The CDR3 bases are TGCAGCGTTGCCTATTTTACAGGGAGGGCGAACACTGAAGCTTTCTTT. Its translation is CSVAYFTGRANTEAFF.

The genes are TRBV2 and TRBJ2-1, with 12 bases fitting TRBD1. The CDR3 is made up of 14 amino acids. Germline V lookup: CDR1 SNHLY, CDR2 FYNNEI. The junction had 6 bases not matched to a gene; V was cut back by 8 bases and J by 7 bases. The CDR3 DNA is TGTGCCAGCGGACCGGGACAGGGGGCGAATGAGCAGTTCTTC. Translated: CASGPGQGANEQFF.

In nucleotides, the CDR3 is TGTGCCACCAGTGATTTTGTACAGGGTCAGGAGACCCAGTACTTC. It specifies CATSDFVQGQETQYF. This chain links TRBV24-1 with TRBJ2-5, with a possible D match to TRBD1 (6 bases). Germline loops: CDR1 KGHDR, CDR2 SFDVKD. Trimming took 1 base from V and 5 from J, leaving 13 bases between them. The CDR3 is 15 residues long.

The V call is TRBV4-1, the J call TRBJ2-3; a weak D match, TRBD2 (7 bases). Trimming cost V 1 base and J 0 bases, with 14 bases left between them. In germline, CDR1 is MGHRA, CDR2 YSYEKL. The CDR3 runs to 17 residues. The CDR3, as DNA: TGCGCCAGCAGCCAAGGACCCGGGGGGCTTAGCACAGATACGCAGTATTTT. As protein: CASSQGPGGLSTDTQYF.

The chain couples TRBV3-1 (or the pseudogene TRBV3-2) to TRBJ1-3; no clear D. V lost 1 base and J 0 bases, leaving 10 bases between the germline ends. CDR1 is LGHDT, CDR2 YNNKEL, per germline (reference sequence). The CDR3 spans 16 residues. CDR3 sequence: CASSQGGRISGNTIYF. Here the CDR3 DNA reads TGTGCCAGCAGCCAAGGAGGCCGGATCTCTGGAAACACCATATATTTT.

This clone was counted only a few times. The chain employs TRBV9 and TRBJ2-3; D not certain. Trimming removed 4 bases at V and 4 bases at J, with 10 bases between. Looked up from germline, CDR1 is SGDLS and CDR2 is YYNGEE. The CDR3 length is 13 residues. The CDR3 DNA reads TGTGCCAGCAGCCCACAGATCGCAGATACGCAGTATTTT. Amino acid sequence: CASSPQIADTQYF.

V gene TRBV5-4 combines with J gene TRBJ1-4, with a weak D call TRBD1 (5 bases). This CDR3 comprises 14 residues. V shed 4 bases and J shed 8 bases, with 15 bases lying between them. Germline V gene sequence: CDR1 SGHNT, CDR2 YYREEE (reference sequence). CDR3 in DNA: TGTGCCAGCAGCCCAACTCCCAGGGAAGAAAAACTGTTTTTT. Its translation is CASSPTPREEKLFF.

Written as DNA, the CDR3 is TGTGCCAGGTATTTACCGGGACAAGAAAAAGAGACCCAGTACTTC. This translates into CARYLPGQEKETQYF. The V call is TRBV19, the J call TRBJ2-5; a weak D match, TRBD1 (6 bases). The germline V gene has CDR1 LNHDA and CDR2 SQIVND (reference sequence). This CDR3 comprises 15 residues. Between the trimmed V and J ends, which lost 9 bases and 3 bases, there was a span of 20 bases.

V and J are TRBV13 and TRBJ1-6; no reliable D call. The CDR3 has 15 residues. Germline CDR1 is PRHDT and CDR2 is FYEKMQ (reference sequence). The germline V and J ends were trimmed by 0 bases and 6 bases, with 9 bases remaining between them. The CDR3 DNA reads TGTGCCAGCAGCTTAGGGGCCTCGGGTAATTCACCCCTCCACTTT. Translated: CASSLGASGNSPLHF.

The gene calls are TRBV19 and TRBJ2-2; the D gene is possibly TRBD1 (6 bases). CDR1 is LNHDA, CDR2 SQIVND, per germline (reference sequence). V gave up 9 bases and J gave up 3 bases, with 14 bases separating them. CDR3 length equals 14 residues. CDR3 in amino acids: CASTGPGDTGELFF. The CDR3 DNA reads as TGTGCCAGCACAGGGCCCGGGGACACCGGGGAGCTGTTTTTT. Together with reference TRBV19 and TRBJ2-2, the CDR3 gives the full variable domain: DGGITQSPKYLFRKEGQNVTLSCEQNLNHDAMYWYRQDPGQGLRLIYYSQIVNDFQKGDIAEGYSVSREKKESFPLTVTSAQKNPTAFYLCASTGPGDTGELFFGEGSRLTVL.

The chain couples TRBV2 to TRBJ2-2, with TRBD1 matching over 8 bases. CDR3 length equals 15 residues. Trimming took 5 bases from V and 6 from J; bases not matched to a gene: 8. Germline values: CDR1 SNHLY, CDR2 FYNNEI. The CDR3 DNA follows: TGTGCCAGCAGTTCCAGGGGGCCCGGTTCCGGGGAGCTGTTTTTT. This encodes CASSSRGPGSGELFF.

The chain recombines TRBV28 with TRBJ1-1; perhaps TRBD1 as D (5 bases). The germline CDR1 and CDR2 sequences are MDHEN and SYDVKM. The V end was cut by 6 bases, the J end by 6 bases, with 17 bases between. The CDR3 is 14 residues long. This chain's CDR3 is CASSSSRGDAEAFF. The CDR3 DNA sequence: TGTGCCAGCAGCTCTTCGCGGGGCGACGCTGAAGCTTTCTTT. The complete variable domain, with remaining parts taken from reference TRBV28 and TRBJ1-1, reads DVKVTQSSRYLVKRTGEKVFLECVQDMDHENMFWYRQDPGLGLRLIYFSYDVKMKEKGDIPEGYSVSREKKERFSLILESASTNQTSMYLCASSSSRGDAEAFFGQGTRLTVV.

V usage is TRBV11-2 and J usage is TRBJ1-1; D perhaps matches TRBD1 (6 bases). CDR3 size: 13 residues. V dropped 7 bases and J dropped 6 bases, with 15 bases sitting between them. Per germline, CDR1 SGHAT and CDR2 FQNNGV. The CDR3 is CASTPGVRAEAFF. The CDR3 DNA reads as TGTGCCAGCACTCCAGGGGTGAGGGCTGAAGCTTTCTTT.

The V gene is TRBV11-2, the J gene TRBJ1-3; unclear D gene. Trimming took off 3 bases at V and 2 bases at J, with 2 bases between the two ends. Germline CDR1 and CDR2: SGHAT and FQNNGV. The CDR3 spans 12 residues. The DNA of the CDR3 is TGTGCCAGCAGCTTTACTGGAAACACCATATATTTT. It specifies CASSFTGNTIYF. Full variable domain (outside the CDR3, taken from reference TRBV11-2 and TRBJ1-3): EAGVAQSPRYKIIEKRQSVAFWCNPISGHATLYWYQQILGQGPKLLIQFQNNGVVDDSQLPKDRFSAERLKGVDSTLKIQPAKLEDSAVYLCASSFTGNTIYFGEGSWLTVV.

The chain is built from TRBV5-5 and TRBJ2-7; D is uncertain. Germline-derived CDR1 and CDR2 are SGHKS and YYEKEE (reference sequence). This CDR3 contains 13 residues. V lost 2 bases and J lost 4, with 10 bases in between. The CDR3 coding sequence is TGTGCCAGCAGCTTCACTCCCGGTTACGAGCAGTACTTC. Translation gives CASSFTPGYEQYF. The full variable domain, rest sourced from reference TRBV5-5 and TRBJ2-7, is DAGVTQSPTHLIKTRGQQVTLRCSPISGHKSVSWYQQVLGQGPQFIFQYYEKEERGRGNFPDRFSARQFPNYSSELNVNALLLGDSALYLCASSFTPGYEQYFGPGTRLTVT.

The J gene is TRBJ2-5, the V gene TRBV7-3; D gene unclear. Germline V gives CDR1 SGHTA, CDR2 FQGTGA. The CDR3 consists of 13 residues. V gave up 3 bases and J gave up 5 bases, with 10 bases separating them. Here the CDR3 DNA reads TGTGCCAGCAGCTTCGGTAGCACGGAGACCCAGTACTTC. It codes for CASSFGSTETQYF.

The rearrangement joins TRBV19 to TRBJ1-6; 7 bases agree with TRBD1. Looked up from germline, CDR1 is LNHDA and CDR2 is SQIVND (reference sequence). Trimming took 1 base from V and 10 from J; bases not matched to a gene: 10. The CDR3 has 16 amino acids. The CDR3, as DNA: TGTGCCAGTAGTATAGGGGACAGTTGGGCGTCATCACCCCTCCACTTT. This sequence encodes CASSIGDSWASSPLHF. Using reference TRBV19 and TRBJ1-6 for the parts outside the CDR3, the full variable domain is DGGITQSPKYLFRKEGQNVTLSCEQNLNHDAMYWYRQDPGQGLRLIYYSQIVNDFQKGDIAEGYSVSREKKESFPLTVTSAQKNPTAFYLCASSIGDSWASSPLHFGNGTRLTVT.

In DNA form, the CDR3 reads TGTGCCAGCAGTGGCCGAGTGGATACTGAAGCTTTCTTT. This translates into CASSGRVDTEAFF. The rearrangement uses TRBV27 and TRBJ1-1, with D unclear. CDR1 is MNHEY, CDR2 SMNVEV, per germline (reference sequence). V lost 5 bases and J 5 bases, leaving 12 bases between the germline ends. The CDR3 has 13 residues.

The rearrangement links TRBV6-1 to TRBJ1-2; 10 positions agree with TRBD1. The ends lost 2 bases at V and 7 bases at J; junction bases unmatched: 10. CDR3 length equals 16 residues. The germline CDR1 and CDR2 sequences are MNHNS and SASEGT. The chain's CDR3 is CASSELGTGVLVGYTF. In DNA, the CDR3 is TGTGCCAGCAGTGAACTGGGGACAGGGGTATTGGTTGGCTACACCTTC.